Listed below are T cell receptor beta chains from one sample, sequenced in a study of blood T cells in healthy people across ages. TCRdb re-called the 5' RACE reads with MiXCR, one entry per CDR3 protein. The sample lists around 790,000 distinct CDR3 sequences, 40% to 50% occurring once. Material for sequencing was blood. Receptors originate from a man aged 55 to 70 in good health. CDR3s include the opening cysteine and the closing phenylalanine or tryptophan. Each record gives: D gene, V gene, clone size, J gene, CDR3 protein, CDR3 DNA. The D gene is left open where the match is weak. For some rows the clone size is stated as once, few or many, or as a class when expanded; others skip it.

d_gene: .
v_gene: TRBV5-1
abundance: .
j_gene: TRBJ2-2
CDR3aa: CASSFQAAGTGELFF
CDR3nt: TGCGCCAGCAGCTTTCAGGCCGCGGGCACCGGGGAGCTGTTTTTT

d_gene: .
v_gene: TRBV6-1
abundance: .
j_gene: TRBJ2-7
CDR3aa: CASSEQASWYEQYF
CDR3nt: TGTGCCAGCAGTGAGCAGGCCTCCTGGTACGAGCAGTACTTC

d_gene: TRBD2
v_gene: TRBV9
abundance: .
j_gene: TRBJ2-1
CDR3aa: CASSVRPGTSGSNEQFF
CDR3nt: TGTGCCAGCAGCGTGAGACCCGGGACTAGCGGGAGCAATGAGCAGTTCTTC

d_gene: .
v_gene: TRBV7-9
abundance: .
j_gene: TRBJ2-4
CDR3aa: CASSDGQWLAKNIQYF
CDR3nt: TGTGCCAGCAGCGACGGACAGTGGTTAGCCAAAAACATTCAGTACTTC

d_gene: .
v_gene: TRBV12-3/TRBV12-4
abundance: few
j_gene: TRBJ1-2
CDR3aa: CASSLSRGASGYTF
CDR3nt: TGTGCCAGCAGTTTGTCCAGAGGGGCGAGTGGCTACACCTTC

d_gene: TRBD2
v_gene: TRBV28
abundance: many
j_gene: TRBJ2-7
CDR3aa: CASSFIASGGYEQYF
CDR3nt: TGTGCCAGCAGTTTCATCGCTAGCGGGGGATACGAGCAGTACTTC

d_gene: .
v_gene: TRBV3-1
abundance: few
j_gene: TRBJ2-3
CDR3aa: CASSQDRADNTRTDTQYF
CDR3nt: TGTGCCAGCAGCCAAGATAGAGCGGATAACACCCGCACAGATACGCAGTATTTT

d_gene: .
v_gene: TRBV5-1
abundance: .
j_gene: TRBJ1-6
CDR3aa: CASSLDGGASPNSPLHF
CDR3nt: TGCGCCAGCAGCTTGGATGGGGGCGCATCTCCAAATTCACCCCTCCACTTT

d_gene: TRBD1
v_gene: TRBV19
abundance: many
j_gene: TRBJ2-3
CDR3aa: CASSFMGQNTDTQYF
CDR3nt: TGTGCCAGTAGTTTCATGGGACAGAACACAGATACGCAGTATTTT

d_gene: TRBD2
v_gene: TRBV4-1
abundance: .
j_gene: TRBJ2-1
CDR3aa: CASSQVAGGTSGASSYNEQFF
CDR3nt: TGCGCCAGCAGCCAAGTCGCAGGGGGGACTAGCGGGGCTAGCTCCTACAATGAGCAGTTCTTC

d_gene: TRBD1
v_gene: TRBV29-1
abundance: few
j_gene: TRBJ1-5
CDR3aa: CSAVTGDRGQPQHF
CDR3nt: TGCAGCGCCGTCACAGGGGATCGGGGTCAGCCCCAGCATTTT

d_gene: .
v_gene: TRBV28
abundance: .
j_gene: TRBJ1-2
CDR3aa: CASSSLLAYGYTF
CDR3nt: TGTGCCAGCAGTTCCCTTCTCGCATATGGCTACACCTTC

d_gene: TRBD1
v_gene: TRBV4-1
abundance: .
j_gene: TRBJ1-4
CDR3aa: CASSQDRQGSYEKLFF
CDR3nt: TGCGCCAGCAGCCAAGACCGACAGGGGTCGTACGAAAAACTGTTTTTT

d_gene: TRBD2
v_gene: TRBV7-9
abundance: .
j_gene: TRBJ2-1
CDR3aa: CASSLAPASGVLSYNEQFF
CDR3nt: TGTGCCAGCAGCTTAGCGCCGGCTAGCGGGGTACTCTCCTACAATGAGCAGTTCTTC

d_gene: .
v_gene: TRBV7-9
abundance: many
j_gene: TRBJ2-7
CDR3aa: CASSFGQPSYEQYF
CDR3nt: TGTGCCAGCAGCTTTGGACAACCATCCTACGAGCAGTACTTC

d_gene: .
v_gene: TRBV12-3/TRBV12-4
abundance: .
j_gene: TRBJ2-6
CDR3aa: CASRTITDHLSANVLTF
CDR3nt: TGTGCCAGCAGAACCATCACAGATCATCTCTCCGCCAACGTCCTGACTTTC